This record concerns one T cell receptor (beta chain) sequence. What it binds is unknown. Germline V lookup: CDR1 LNHDA, CDR2 SQIVND (reference sequence). There are 16 residues in the CDR3. V was clipped by 6 bases and J by 0 bases, with 15 bases between them. The record originates from a study of T cells in localized non-small cell lung cancer. Study findings and constraints: A raised T cell density in blood coincided with lengthier overall survival. Appearing in adjacent lung were a median roughly 60 of the top 100 tumor clones.

Profiled with immunoSEQ multiplex PCR; TCRdb holds only in-frame clones, not every one. The sample has 1,300 to 1,500 clones, around 30% seen once. The J gene is TRBJ1-3, the V gene TRBV19, with D perhaps matching TRBD1 (5 bases). The specimen comprised normal lung tissue next to the tumor, sampled before any cancer treatment. This receptor was obtained from a female donor older than 55 with stage I lung adenocarcinoma. The DNA of the CDR3 is TGTGCCAGTAGGGTCCGAGAGGGGAGCTCTGGAAACACCATATATTTT. This codes for CASRVREGSSGNTIYF. Complete variable domain (other parts from reference TRBV19 and TRBJ1-3): DGGITQSPKYLFRKEGQNVTLSCEQNLNHDAMYWYRQDPGQGLRLIYYSQIVNDFQKGDIAEGYSVSREKKESFPLTVTSAQKNPTAFYLCASRVREGSSGNTIYFGEGSWLTVV.